This entry is about one T cell receptor (beta chain). Its antigen is unknown. Negative isolation yielded the CD8+ and CD4+ T cells, while FACS enriched the TEMRA cells. This sample is drawn from a study of CD8 T cells in Susac syndrome. Study-wide findings and caveats: CD4+ T cell repertoires in Susac syndrome lacked clonal expansion. The study acknowledged a relatively small number of individuals in its TCR sequencing and HLA analysis.

RNA totalling roughly 0.45 to 1 ug underwent reverse transcription with random hexamers. An immunoSEQ multiplex PCR amplified TCR beta CDR3 over 54 Vbeta and 13 Jbeta. TCRdb reanalysed the immunoSEQ multiplex PCR reads using MiXCR and keeps one entry per CDR3 protein. The table has about 180,000 distinct CDR3 sequences, over 90% seen once. Germline V gene sequence: CDR1 MNHEY, CDR2 SMNVEV (reference sequence). The V gene lost 4 bases and the J gene lost 4 bases, with 14 bases spanning the gap. The CDR3 consists of 15 residues. The sequenced sample was CD4+ T cells from PBMCs. The source is a human donor with Susac syndrome. The rearrangement uses TRBV27 and TRBJ2-1; D call uncertain. In DNA form, the CDR3 reads TGTGCCAGCAGTTCGGACCCCACACAGTACAATGAGCAGTTCTTC. Its translation is CASSSDPTQYNEQFF.